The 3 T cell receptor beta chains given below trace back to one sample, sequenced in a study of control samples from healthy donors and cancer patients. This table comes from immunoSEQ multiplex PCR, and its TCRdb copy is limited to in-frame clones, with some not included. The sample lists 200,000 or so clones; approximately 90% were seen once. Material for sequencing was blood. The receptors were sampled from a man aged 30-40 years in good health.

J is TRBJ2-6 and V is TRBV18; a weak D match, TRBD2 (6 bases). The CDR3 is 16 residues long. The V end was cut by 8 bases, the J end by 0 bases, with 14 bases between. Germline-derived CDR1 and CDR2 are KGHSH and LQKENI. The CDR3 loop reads CASDRGGNSGANVLTF. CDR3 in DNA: TGTGCCAGCGATAGAGGAGGGAACTCTGGGGCCAACGTCCTGACTTTC. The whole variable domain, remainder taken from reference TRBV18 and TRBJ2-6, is NAGVMQNPRHLVRRRGQEARLRCSPMKGHSHVYWYRQLPEEGLKFMVYLQKENIIDESGMPKERFSAEFPKEGPSILRIQQVVRGDSAAYFCASDRGGNSGANVLTFGAGSRLTVL.

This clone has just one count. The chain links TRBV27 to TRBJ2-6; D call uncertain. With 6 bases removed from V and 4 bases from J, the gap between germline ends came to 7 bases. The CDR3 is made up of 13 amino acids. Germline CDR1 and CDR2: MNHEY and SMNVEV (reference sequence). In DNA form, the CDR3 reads TGTGCCAGCAGGCTCTCGGGGGCCAACGTCCTGACTTTC. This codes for CASRLSGANVLTF.

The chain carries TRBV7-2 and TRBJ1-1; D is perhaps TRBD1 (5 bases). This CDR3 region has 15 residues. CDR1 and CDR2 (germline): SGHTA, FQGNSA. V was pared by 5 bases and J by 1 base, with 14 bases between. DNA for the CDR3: TGTGCCAGCAGCGAGGGACGGATGAAGAACACTGAAGCTTTCTTT. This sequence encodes CASSEGRMKNTEAFF.